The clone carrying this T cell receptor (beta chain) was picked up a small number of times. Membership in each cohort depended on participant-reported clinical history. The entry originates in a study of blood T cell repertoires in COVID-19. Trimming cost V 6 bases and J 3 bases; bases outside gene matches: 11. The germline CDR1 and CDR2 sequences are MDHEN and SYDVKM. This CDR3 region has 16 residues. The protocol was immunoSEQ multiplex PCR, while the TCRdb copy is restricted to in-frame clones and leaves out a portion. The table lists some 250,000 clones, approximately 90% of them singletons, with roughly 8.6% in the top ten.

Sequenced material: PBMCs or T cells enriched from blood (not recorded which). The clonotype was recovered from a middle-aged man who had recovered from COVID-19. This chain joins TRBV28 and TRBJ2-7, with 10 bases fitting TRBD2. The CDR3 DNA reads TGTGCCAGCAGCATTCACCAGCGGGAGGGAGTCTACGAGCAGTACTTC. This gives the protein CASSIHQREGVYEQYF.